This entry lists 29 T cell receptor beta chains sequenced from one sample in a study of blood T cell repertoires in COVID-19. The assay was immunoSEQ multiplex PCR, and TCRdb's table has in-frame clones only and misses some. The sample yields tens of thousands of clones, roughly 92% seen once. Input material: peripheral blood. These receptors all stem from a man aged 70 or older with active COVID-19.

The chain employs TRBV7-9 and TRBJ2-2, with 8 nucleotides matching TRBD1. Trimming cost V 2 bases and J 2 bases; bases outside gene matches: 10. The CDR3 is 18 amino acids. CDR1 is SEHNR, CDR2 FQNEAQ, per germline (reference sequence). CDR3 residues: CASSLRRLGQGNTGELFF. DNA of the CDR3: TGTGCCAGCAGCTTAAGGAGATTAGGACAGGGTAACACCGGGGAGCTGTTTTTT.

CDR3 sequence (DNA): TGTGCCAGCAGCCCGACCCCAGGGTCTCAAGGAAACACCATATATTTT. Protein product: CASSPTPGSQGNTIYF. The chain employs TRBV7-6 and TRBJ1-3; D possibly corresponds to TRBD1 (5 bases). This CDR3 has 16 amino acids. Trimming shortened V by 5 bases and J by 4 bases, and 18 bases separated the two germline ends. Germline V gene lookup returns CDR1 SGHVS and CDR2 FNYEAQ.

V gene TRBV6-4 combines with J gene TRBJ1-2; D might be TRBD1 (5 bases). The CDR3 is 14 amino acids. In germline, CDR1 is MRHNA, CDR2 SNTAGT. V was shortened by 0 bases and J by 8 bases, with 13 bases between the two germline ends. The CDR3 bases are TGTGCCAGCAGTGACTCGCAAGGGGTGGGCGGCTACACCTTC. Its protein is CASSDSQGVGGYTF.

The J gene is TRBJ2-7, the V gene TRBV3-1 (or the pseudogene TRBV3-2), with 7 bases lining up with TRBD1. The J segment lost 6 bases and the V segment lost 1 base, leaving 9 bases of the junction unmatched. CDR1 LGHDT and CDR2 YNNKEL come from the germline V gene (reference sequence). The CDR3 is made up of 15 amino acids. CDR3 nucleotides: TGTGCCAGCAGCCAAGTCCTGACAGGGTCTGGCGAGCAGTACTTC. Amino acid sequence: CASSQVLTGSGEQYF.

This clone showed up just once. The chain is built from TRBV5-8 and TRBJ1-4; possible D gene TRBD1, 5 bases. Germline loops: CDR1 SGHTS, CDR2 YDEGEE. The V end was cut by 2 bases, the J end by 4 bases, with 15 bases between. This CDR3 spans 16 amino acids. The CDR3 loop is CASSFAAGPINEKLFF. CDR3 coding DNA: TGTGCCAGCAGCTTTGCGGCGGGACCGATTAATGAAAAACTGTTTTTT.

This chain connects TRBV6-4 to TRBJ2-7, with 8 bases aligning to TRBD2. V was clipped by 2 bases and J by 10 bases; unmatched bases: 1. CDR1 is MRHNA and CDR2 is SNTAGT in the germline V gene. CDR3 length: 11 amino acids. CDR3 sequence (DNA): TGTGCCAGCAGTGACGGGACTAGTCAGTACTTC. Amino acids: CASSDGTSQYF.

CDR3 in DNA: TGTGCCACCGTAGAGGGGGCGCGGACTGAAGCTTTCTTT. This codes for CATVEGARTEAFF. This chain joins TRBV12-3 or TRBV12-4 and TRBJ1-1, with 7 bases that match TRBD1. V was pared by 10 bases and J by 5 bases, with 10 bases of the junction left unmatched. There are 13 residues in the CDR3.

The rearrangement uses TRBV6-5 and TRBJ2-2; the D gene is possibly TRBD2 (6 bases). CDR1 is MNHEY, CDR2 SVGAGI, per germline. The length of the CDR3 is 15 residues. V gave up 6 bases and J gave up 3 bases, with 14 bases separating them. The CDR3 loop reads CASRDPGLYTGELFF. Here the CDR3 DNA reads TGTGCCAGCAGGGACCCGGGACTTTACACCGGGGAGCTGTTTTTT.

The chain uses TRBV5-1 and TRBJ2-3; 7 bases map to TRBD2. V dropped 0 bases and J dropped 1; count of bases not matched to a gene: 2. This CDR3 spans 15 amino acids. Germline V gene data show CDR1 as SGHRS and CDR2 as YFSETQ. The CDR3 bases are TGCGCCAGCAGCTTGGCAACTAGCGGCACAGATACGCAGTATTTT. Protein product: CASSLATSGTDTQYF.

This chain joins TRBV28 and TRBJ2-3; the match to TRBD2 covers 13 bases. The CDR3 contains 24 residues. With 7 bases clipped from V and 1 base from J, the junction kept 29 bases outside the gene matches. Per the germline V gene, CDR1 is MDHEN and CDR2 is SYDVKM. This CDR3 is CASTTSLAGPIRTSGGRGTDTQYF. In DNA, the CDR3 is TGTGCCAGCACTACTTCTTTGGCGGGCCCGATTCGGACTAGCGGGGGCCGGGGCACAGATACGCAGTATTTT.

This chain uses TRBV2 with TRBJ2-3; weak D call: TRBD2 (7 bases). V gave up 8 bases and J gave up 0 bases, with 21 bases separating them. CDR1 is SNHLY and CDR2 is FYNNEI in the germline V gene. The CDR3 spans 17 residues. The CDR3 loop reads CASRANRGASSTDTQYF. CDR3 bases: TGTGCCAGCCGTGCCAACCGGGGGGCCTCTAGCACAGATACGCAGTATTTT.

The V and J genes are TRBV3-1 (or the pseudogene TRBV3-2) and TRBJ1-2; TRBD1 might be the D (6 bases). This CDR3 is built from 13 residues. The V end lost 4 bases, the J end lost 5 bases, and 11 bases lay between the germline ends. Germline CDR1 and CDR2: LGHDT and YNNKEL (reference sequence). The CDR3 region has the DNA TGTGCCAGCAGCCCCACAGGGCAGTATGGCTACACCTTC. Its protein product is CASSPTGQYGYTF.

The CDR3 protein is CASSNVRDRHPYEQYF. The CDR3 DNA sequence: TGTGCCAGCAGTAACGTCCGGGACAGGCACCCCTACGAGCAGTACTTC. The V call is TRBV25-1, the J call TRBJ2-7; 8 bases are shared with TRBD1. The germline gives CDR1 MGHDK, CDR2 SYGVNS. There are 16 residues in the CDR3. V lost 5 bases, J lost 2 bases, and 11 bases stayed unmatched.

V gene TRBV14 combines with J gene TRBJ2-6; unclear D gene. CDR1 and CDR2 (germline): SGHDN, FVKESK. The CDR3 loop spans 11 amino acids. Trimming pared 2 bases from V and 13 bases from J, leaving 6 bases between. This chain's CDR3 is CASSQYTVLTF. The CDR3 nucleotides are TGTGCCAGCAGCCAATACACGGTCCTGACTTTC.

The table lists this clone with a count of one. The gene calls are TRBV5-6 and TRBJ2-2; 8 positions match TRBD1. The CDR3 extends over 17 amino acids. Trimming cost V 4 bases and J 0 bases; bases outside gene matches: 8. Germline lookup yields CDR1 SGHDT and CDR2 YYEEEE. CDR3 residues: CASSEKWTGPNTGELFF. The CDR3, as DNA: TGTGCCAGCAGCGAAAAGTGGACAGGGCCGAACACCGGGGAGCTGTTTTTT.

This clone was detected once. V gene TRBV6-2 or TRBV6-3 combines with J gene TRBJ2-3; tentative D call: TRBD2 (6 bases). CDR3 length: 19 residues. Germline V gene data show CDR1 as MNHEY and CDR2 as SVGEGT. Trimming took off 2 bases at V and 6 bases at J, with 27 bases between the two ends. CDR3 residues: CASSYRLSGLEYIVDTQYF. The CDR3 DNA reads TGTGCCAGCAGTTACCGATTGTCGGGACTTGAATATATCGTTGATACGCAGTATTTT.

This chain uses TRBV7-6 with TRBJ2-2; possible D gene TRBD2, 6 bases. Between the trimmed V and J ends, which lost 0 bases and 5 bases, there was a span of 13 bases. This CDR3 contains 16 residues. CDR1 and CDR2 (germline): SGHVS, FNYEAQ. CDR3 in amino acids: CASSLAGPGGTGELFF. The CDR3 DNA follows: TGTGCCAGCAGCTTAGCGGGCCCTGGAGGGACCGGGGAGCTGTTTTTT.

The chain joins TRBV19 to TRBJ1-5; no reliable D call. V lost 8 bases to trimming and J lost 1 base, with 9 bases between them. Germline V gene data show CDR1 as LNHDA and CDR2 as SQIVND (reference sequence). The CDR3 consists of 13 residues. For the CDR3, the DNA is TGTGCCAGTTCCCTCAGAAGCAATCAGCCCCAGCATTTT. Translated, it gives CASSLRSNQPQHF.

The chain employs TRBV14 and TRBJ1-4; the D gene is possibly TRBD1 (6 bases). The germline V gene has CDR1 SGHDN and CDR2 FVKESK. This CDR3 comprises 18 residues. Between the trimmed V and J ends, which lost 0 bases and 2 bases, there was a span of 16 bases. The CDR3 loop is CASSQDRGGARTNEKLFF. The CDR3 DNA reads TGTGCCAGCAGCCAAGATCGCGGGGGGGCGAGGACTAATGAAAAACTGTTTTTT. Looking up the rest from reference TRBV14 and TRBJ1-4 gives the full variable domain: EAGVTQFPSHSVIEKGQTVTLRCDPISGHDNLYWYRRVMGKEIKFLLHFVKESKQDESGMPNNRFLAERTGGTYSTLKVQPAELEDSGVYFCASSQDRGGARTNEKLFFGSGTQLSVL.

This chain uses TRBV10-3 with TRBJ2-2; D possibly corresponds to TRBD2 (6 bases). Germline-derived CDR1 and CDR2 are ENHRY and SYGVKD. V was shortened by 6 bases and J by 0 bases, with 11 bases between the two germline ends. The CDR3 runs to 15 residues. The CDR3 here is CAIRGTGTNTGELFF. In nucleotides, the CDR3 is TGTGCCATCAGGGGGACTGGGACGAACACCGGGGAGCTGTTTTTT.

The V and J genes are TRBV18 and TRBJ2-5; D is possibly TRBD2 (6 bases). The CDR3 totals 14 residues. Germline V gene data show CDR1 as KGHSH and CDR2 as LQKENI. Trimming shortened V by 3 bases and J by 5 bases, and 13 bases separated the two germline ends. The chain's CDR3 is CASSPTTAGETQYF. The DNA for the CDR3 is TGTGCCAGCTCACCCACCACTGCGGGGGAGACCCAGTACTTC.

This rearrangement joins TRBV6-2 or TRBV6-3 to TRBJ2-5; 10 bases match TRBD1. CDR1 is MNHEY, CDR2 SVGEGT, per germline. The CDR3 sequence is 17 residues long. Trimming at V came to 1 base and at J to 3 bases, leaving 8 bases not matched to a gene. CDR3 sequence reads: CASSYWETGGHEETQYF. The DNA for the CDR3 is TGTGCCAGCAGTTACTGGGAGACAGGGGGCCATGAAGAGACCCAGTACTTC.

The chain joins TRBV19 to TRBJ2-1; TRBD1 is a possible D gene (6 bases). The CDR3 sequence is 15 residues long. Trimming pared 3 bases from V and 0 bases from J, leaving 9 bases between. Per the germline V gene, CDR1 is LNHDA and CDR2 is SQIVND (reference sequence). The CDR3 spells CASSIRDNSYNEQFF. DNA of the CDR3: TGTGCCAGTAGTATCCGGGACAACTCCTACAATGAGCAGTTCTTC.

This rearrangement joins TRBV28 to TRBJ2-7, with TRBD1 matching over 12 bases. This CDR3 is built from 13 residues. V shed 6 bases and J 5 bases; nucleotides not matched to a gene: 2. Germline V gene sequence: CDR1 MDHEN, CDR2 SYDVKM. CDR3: CASRGQGADEQYV. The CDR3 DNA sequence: TGTGCCAGCAGGGGACAGGGGGCGGACGAGCAGTACGTC.

The CDR3 region has the DNA TGCGCCAGCAGCCTCGGGACATTCACTGAAGCTTTCTTT. This translates into CASSLGTFTEAFF. This sequence joins TRBV4-1 and TRBJ1-1, with D perhaps matching TRBD1 (6 bases). With 4 bases removed from V and 4 bases from J, the gap between germline ends came to 10 bases. The CDR3 totals 13 residues. The germline V gene encodes CDR1 MGHRA and CDR2 YSYEKL.

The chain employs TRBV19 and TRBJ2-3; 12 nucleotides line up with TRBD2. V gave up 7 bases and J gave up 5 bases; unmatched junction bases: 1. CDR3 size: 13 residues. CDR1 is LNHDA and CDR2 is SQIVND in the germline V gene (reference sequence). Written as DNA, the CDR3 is TGTGCCAGTAAACTAGCGGGGGGAGATACGCAGTATTTT. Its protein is CASKLAGGDTQYF.

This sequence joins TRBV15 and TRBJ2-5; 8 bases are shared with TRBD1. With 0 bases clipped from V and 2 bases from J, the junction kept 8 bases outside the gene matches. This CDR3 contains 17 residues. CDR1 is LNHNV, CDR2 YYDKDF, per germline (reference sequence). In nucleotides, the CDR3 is TGTGCCACCAGCAGAGATTCAGGCAGGGGGCTACAAGAGACCCAGTACTTC. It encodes CATSRDSGRGLQETQYF.

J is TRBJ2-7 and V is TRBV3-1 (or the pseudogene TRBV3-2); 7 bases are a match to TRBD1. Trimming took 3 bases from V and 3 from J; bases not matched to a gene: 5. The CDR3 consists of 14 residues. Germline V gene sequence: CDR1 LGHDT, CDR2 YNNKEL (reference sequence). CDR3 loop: CASSHPDRVYEQYF. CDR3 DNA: TGTGCCAGCAGCCACCCCGACAGGGTCTACGAGCAGTACTTC.

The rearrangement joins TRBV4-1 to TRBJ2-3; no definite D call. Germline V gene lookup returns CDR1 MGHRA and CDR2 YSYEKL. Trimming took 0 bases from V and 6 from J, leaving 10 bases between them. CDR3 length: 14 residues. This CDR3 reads CASSQDNSRDTQYF. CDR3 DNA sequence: TGCGCCAGCAGCCAAGATAACTCTAGGGATACGCAGTATTTT.